This T cell receptor beta chain comes out of a study of cytomegalovirus exposure and HLA in healthy donors. Whole-study findings and limits: Later on, an analysis found that several of the most significant clusters appeared to be linked to common viral pathogens, which included parvovirus B19.

The study sampled nominally healthy donors, though unrecorded immune exposures were likely. For this clone: Its cognate antigen is unknown.

V shed 2 bases and J 13 bases; nucleotides not matched to a gene: 2. The CDR3 spans 12 residues. Germline V gene sequence: CDR1 MDHEN, CDR2 SYDVKM. In the PCR, 60 Vbeta and 13 Jbeta primers were used. Only in-frame clones appear in the TCRdb table, and some are missing; sequencing was by immunoSEQ multiplex PCR. The data hold over 65,000 clones, with approximately 77% observed a single time. The chain recombines TRBV28 with TRBJ2-2; 9 nucleotides align to TRBD1. The specimen was PBMCs. This clonotype was sampled from a young woman in good health and CMV-seropositive. The CDR3 loop is CASSLTGGGLFF. The CDR3 nucleotides read TGTGCCAGCAGTTTAACAGGGGGCGGGCTGTTTTTT. Variable domain in full (rest from reference TRBV28 and TRBJ2-2): DVKVTQSSRYLVKRTGEKVFLECVQDMDHENMFWYRQDPGLGLRLIYFSYDVKMKEKGDIPEGYSVSREKKERFSLILESASTNQTSMYLCASSLTGGGLFFGEGSRLTVL.